This TCR beta chain originates from a study of shared clonotypes between healthy human individuals. As for the study in general: Donors were two women and a few men aged 18 to 49.

Study processing details: ImmunoSEQ yielded junction-only sequences lacking quality scores, so filtering differed. The table came from immunoSEQ multiplex PCR; TCRdb's copy has only in-frame clones and leaves some out. V, J and clone size derive from that table, while D and trimming were established from the DNA sequence. The sample yields about 680,000 clones, 90% to 95% seen once. With 6 bases removed from V and 5 bases from J, the gap between germline ends came to 16 bases. Germline-derived CDR1 and CDR2 are MNHEY and SMNVEV (reference sequence). This CDR3 contains 14 residues. Naive CD8 populations comprised CD45RO-negative cells positively selected for CCR7, excluding terminally differentiated effector memory CD45RA+ cells. Overall study findings and caveats: Naive subsets generally exceeded memory subsets in estimated richness.

Worth noting for this clone: Its antigen is currently unknown.

Material: naive CD8+ T cells sorted from blood. The genes are TRBV27 and TRBJ1-2; D not certain. This clonotype was sampled from a man younger than 45 in good health. CDR3 sequence (DNA): TGTGCCAGCAGCCCCAACCCCCCGGGTTATGGCTACACCTTC. Encoded protein: CASSPNPPGYGYTF.